The 9 T cell receptor beta chains presented below share a single source sample, sequenced in a study of cytomegalovirus exposure and HLA in healthy donors. Both 60 Vbeta primers and 13 Jbeta primers went into the PCR. Produced via immunoSEQ multiplex PCR; TCRdb's table is partial and in-frame only. Seen here are 110,000 or so clones, 74% observed once, and the top ten hold 3.5% to 5%. The sequencing sample was made of PBMCs. Source of these receptors: a middle-aged woman in good health and CMV-seropositive.

This chain links TRBV19 with TRBJ2-1; the match to TRBD2 covers 7 bases. The CDR3 covers 13 residues. J lost 9 bases, V lost 9 bases, and 11 bases had no gene match. Germline values: CDR1 LNHDA, CDR2 SQIVND (reference sequence). CDR3: CARRIQPGGEQFF. The CDR3, as DNA: TGTGCCAGGAGGATCCAGCCGGGGGGTGAGCAGTTCTTC.

In this sample, this clone turned up once. CDR3 DNA sequence: TGTGCCAGCAGCTTCACTGGGGCCAACGTCCTGACTTTC. Translation gives CASSFTGANVLTF. The rearrangement links TRBV5-6 to TRBJ2-6; D unclear. The length of the CDR3 is 13 residues. Per the germline V gene, CDR1 is SGHDT and CDR2 is YYEEEE. V was clipped by 2 bases and J by 2 bases, with 2 bases between them.

The table lists this clone with a few counts. The chain links TRBV6-4 to TRBJ1-5, with D maybe TRBD1 (5 bases). Germline lookup yields CDR1 MRHNA and CDR2 SNTAGT. The CDR3 runs 13 residues. In DNA form, the CDR3 reads TGTACCCAGGGTCGGATTAGCAATCAGCCCCAGCATTTT. This encodes CTQGRISNQPQHF.

The V call is TRBV7-9, the J call TRBJ2-1, with D perhaps TRBD1 (5 bases). From germline, CDR1 is SEHNR and CDR2 FQNEAQ (reference sequence). This CDR3 spans 12 amino acids. V shed 5 bases and J shed 5 bases, with 7 bases lying between them. DNA of the CDR3: TGTGCCAGCAGCCGACAGCACAATGAGCAGTTCTTC. Its translation: CASSRQHNEQFF.

The chain recombines TRBV18 with TRBJ1-5, with D possibly being TRBD1 (6 bases). This CDR3 comprises 14 residues. Trimming removed 4 bases at V and 4 bases at J, with 11 bases between. Germline V gives CDR1 KGHSH, CDR2 LQKENI. This CDR3 reads CASSLQGLNQPQHF. The CDR3 DNA reads as TGTGCCAGCTCACTACAGGGATTAAATCAGCCCCAGCATTTT.

V usage is TRBV4-2 and J usage is TRBJ1-2, with D tentatively TRBD1 (6 bases). The CDR3 has 14 residues. CDR1 and CDR2 (germline): LGHNA, YNFKEQ. Trimming took 4 bases from V and 5 from J, leaving 14 bases between them. Here the CDR3 DNA reads TGTGCCAGCAGCCCAAGCCGGGACACTTATGGCTACACCTTC. It is translated as CASSPSRDTYGYTF.

This chain uses TRBV9 with TRBJ2-1; 11 bases fit TRBD2. J was trimmed by 4 bases and V by 3 bases; bases with no gene match: 3. The germline V gene encodes CDR1 SGDLS and CDR2 YYNGEE. The CDR3 spans 15 residues. The CDR3 DNA reads as TGTGCCAGCAGCGCCCGACTAGCGGGATACAATGAGCAGTTCTTC. It encodes CASSARLAGYNEQFF.

The CDR3 DNA is TGTGCCAGCAGCTTTGTTGTTGGAGGAGCTGATGGCTACACCTTC. Translated: CASSFVVGGADGYTF. This chain links TRBV11-3 with TRBJ1-2; D is ambiguous. V lost 3 bases, J lost 6 bases, and 17 bases lay in between. The germline V gene has CDR1 SGHNT and CDR2 YENEEA. This CDR3 contains 15 residues.

This clone came up a few times. V gene TRBV4-3 combines with J gene TRBJ1-3; D remains ambiguous. Germline CDR1 and CDR2: LGHNA and YSLEER. The CDR3 has 14 residues. V lost 0 bases to trimming and J lost 0 bases, with 3 bases between them. CDR3 sequence: CASSQDFSGNTIYF. The CDR3 DNA reads as TGCGCCAGCAGCCAAGACTTCTCTGGAAACACCATATATTTT.